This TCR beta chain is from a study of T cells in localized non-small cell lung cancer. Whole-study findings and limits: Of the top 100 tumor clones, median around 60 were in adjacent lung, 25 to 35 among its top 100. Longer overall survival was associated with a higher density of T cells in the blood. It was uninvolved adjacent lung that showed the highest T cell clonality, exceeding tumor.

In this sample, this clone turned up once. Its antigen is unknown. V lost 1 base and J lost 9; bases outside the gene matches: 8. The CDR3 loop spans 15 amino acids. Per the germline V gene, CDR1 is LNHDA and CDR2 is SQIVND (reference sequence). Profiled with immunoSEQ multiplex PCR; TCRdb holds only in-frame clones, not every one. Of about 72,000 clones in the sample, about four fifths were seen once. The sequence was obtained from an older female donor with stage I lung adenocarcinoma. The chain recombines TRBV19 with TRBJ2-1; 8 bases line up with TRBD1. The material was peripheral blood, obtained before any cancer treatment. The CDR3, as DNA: TGTGCCAGTAGTATAGTCGCCAGGGGGCAGGGTGAGCAGTTCTTC. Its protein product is CASSIVARGQGEQFF.